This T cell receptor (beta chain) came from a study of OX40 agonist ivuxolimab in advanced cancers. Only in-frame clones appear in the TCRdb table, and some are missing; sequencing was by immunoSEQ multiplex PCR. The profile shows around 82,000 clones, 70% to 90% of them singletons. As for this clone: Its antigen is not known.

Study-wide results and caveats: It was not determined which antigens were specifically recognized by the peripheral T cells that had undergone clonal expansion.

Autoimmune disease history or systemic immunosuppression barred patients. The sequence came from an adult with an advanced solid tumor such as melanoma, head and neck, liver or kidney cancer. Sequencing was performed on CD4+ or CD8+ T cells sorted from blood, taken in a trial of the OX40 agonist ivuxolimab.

CDR3 sequence: CASGETEETQYF. The CDR3 nucleotides read TGCGCCAGCGGGGAGACAGAAGAGACCCAGTACTTC. The chain combines TRBV5-1 with TRBJ2-5; either TRBD1 or TRBD2 may supply D (5 bases each). V lost 7 bases and J lost 3, with 10 bases in between. This CDR3 spans 12 amino acids. Germline V lookup: CDR1 SGHRS, CDR2 YFSETQ.